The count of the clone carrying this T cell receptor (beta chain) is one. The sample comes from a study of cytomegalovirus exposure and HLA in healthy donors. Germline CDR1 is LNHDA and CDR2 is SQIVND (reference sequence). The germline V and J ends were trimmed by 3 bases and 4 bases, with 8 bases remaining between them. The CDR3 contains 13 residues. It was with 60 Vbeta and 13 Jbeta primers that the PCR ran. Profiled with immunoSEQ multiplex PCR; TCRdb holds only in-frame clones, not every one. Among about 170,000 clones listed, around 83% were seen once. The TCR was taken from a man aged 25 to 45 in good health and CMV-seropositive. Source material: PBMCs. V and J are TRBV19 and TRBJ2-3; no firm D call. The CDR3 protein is CASSISGPDTQYF. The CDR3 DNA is TGTGCCAGTAGTATTTCAGGCCCAGATACGCAGTATTTT.